The 11 T cell receptor beta chains listed next were all sequenced from one sample in a study of T cell responses to AZD1222 COVID-19 vaccine. Some clones are missing from TCRdb's copy, which holds only in-frame ones; the method was immunoSEQ multiplex PCR. The profile shows roughly 180,000 clones, 94% of them singletons. Here the sequenced sample was peripheral blood, taken on day 0 of AZD1222 vaccination. The receptors originated from an adult in good health.

The genes are TRBV7-2 and TRBJ2-7; 7 nucleotides agree with TRBD2. After removal of 5 bases from V and 5 bases from J, the junction contained 6 bases not matched to a gene. CDR1 and CDR2 (germline): SGHTA, FQGNSA. This CDR3 has 13 amino acids. The CDR3 sequence: CASSPPTSDEQYF. The CDR3 bases are TGTGCCAGCAGCCCCCCAACTAGCGACGAGCAGTACTTC.

The chain combines TRBV7-9 with TRBJ2-3; no reliable D call. Germline values: CDR1 SEHNR, CDR2 FQNEAQ (reference sequence). This CDR3 region has 16 residues. V dropped 6 bases and J dropped 2 bases, with 18 bases sitting between them. CDR3 DNA sequence: TGTGCCAGCAGGGAAGGGTATCTTACCCCCACAGATACGCAGTATTTT. Translating gives CASREGYLTPTDTQYF.

The chain's CDR3 is CASSFRREGLETQYF. In DNA, the CDR3 is TGTGCCAGCAGTTTCAGGCGGGAGGGCCTCGAGACCCAGTACTTC. The chain uses TRBV27 and TRBJ2-5; 9 bases fit TRBD2. Germline V gene lookup returns CDR1 MNHEY and CDR2 SMNVEV (reference sequence). The ends lost 3 bases at V and 5 bases at J; junction bases unmatched: 7. The CDR3 totals 15 residues.

V and J are TRBV6-5 and TRBJ2-2, with TRBD2 matching over 7 bases. V lost 10 bases to trimming and J lost 7 bases; unmatched junction nucleotides: 12. Germline loops: CDR1 MNHEY, CDR2 SVGAGI. The CDR3 covers 14 residues. The CDR3 DNA follows: TGTGCCACCGGGAGGAAGGGGTACGGCGGGGAGCTGTTTTTT. Amino acids: CATGRKGYGGELFF.

This chain's CDR3 is CASSQEEGLKNNEQFF. For the CDR3, the DNA is TGTGCCAGCAGCCAAGAGGAAGGGTTAAAAAACAATGAGCAGTTCTTC. This rearrangement joins TRBV4-2 to TRBJ2-1; D not certain. In germline, CDR1 is LGHNA, CDR2 YNFKEQ. Trimming cost V 0 bases and J 5 bases, with 14 bases left between them. The CDR3 has 16 residues.

The gene calls are TRBV11-1 and TRBJ2-7, with TRBD2 matching over 12 bases. Germline V gene lookup returns CDR1 SGHAT and CDR2 FQDESV (reference sequence). J gave up 0 bases and V 4 bases, and 4 bases lay outside the gene matches. The CDR3 is made up of 16 amino acids. CDR3 protein: CASSSGLAGSSYEQYF. The CDR3 DNA is TGTGCCAGCAGCTCCGGACTAGCGGGGAGCTCCTACGAGCAGTACTTC. The full variable domain, with the rest looked up from reference TRBV11-1 and TRBJ2-7, is EAEVAQSPRYKITEKSQAVAFWCDPISGHATLYWYRQILGQGPELLVQFQDESVVDDSQLPKDRFSAERLKGVDSTLKIQPAELGDSAMYLCASSSGLAGSSYEQYFGPGTRLTVT.

This clone came up a few times. CDR3 nucleotide sequence: TGCAGCGTTCAAGGGGGACAGGGCGACACTGAAGCTTTCTTT. Its protein product is CSVQGGQGDTEAFF. The gene calls are TRBV29-1 and TRBJ1-1; TRBD1 matches 9 bases. The CDR3 spans 14 residues. V trimming: 5 bases; J trimming: 3 bases; junction bases outside the gene matches: 7. Germline V CDR1 and CDR2: SQVTM, ANQGSEA. The entire variable domain, with the rest obtained from reference TRBV29-1 and TRBJ1-1, is as follows: SAVISQKPSRDICQRGTSLTIQCQVDSQVTMMFWYRQQPGQSLTLIATANQGSEATYESGFVIDKFPISRPNLTFSTLTVSNMSPEDSSIYLCSVQGGQGDTEAFFGQGTRLTVV.

The J gene is TRBJ1-1, the V gene TRBV4-1, with 9 bases lining up with TRBD1. Losses at the gene ends were 4 bases for V and 0 bases for J; bases not matched to a gene: 15. The CDR3 runs 19 residues. Germline CDR1 MGHRA, CDR2 YSYEKL. The CDR3 reads CASSPDHQPTGGMNTEAFF. The CDR3 DNA sequence: TGCGCCAGCAGCCCGGACCACCAACCGACAGGGGGTATGAACACTGAAGCTTTCTTT.

The V and J genes are TRBV25-1 and TRBJ1-5, with a weak D call TRBD1 (5 bases). The CDR3 totals 12 residues. Germline CDR1 reads MGHDK; CDR2 reads SYGVNS. Trimming removed 5 bases at V and 6 bases at J, with 8 bases between. CDR3: CASSRGAQPQHF. DNA for the CDR3: TGTGCCAGCAGTCGAGGGGCTCAGCCCCAGCATTTT.

The chain carries TRBV19 and TRBJ1-5; no clear D. CDR1 and CDR2 (germline): LNHDA, SQIVND (reference sequence). The CDR3 is 16 amino acids. The V and J ends lost 4 bases and 2 bases respectively, with 15 bases between them. As DNA, the CDR3 is TGTGCCAGTAGTAATGTAGGCTGGAGGGGCAATCAGCCCCAGCATTTT. It codes for CASSNVGWRGNQPQHF.

This chain uses TRBV4-3 with TRBJ2-3, with D possibly TRBD2 on 5 matching bases. V lost 4 bases and J 2 bases, leaving 10 bases between the germline ends. CDR3 size: 14 residues. CDR1 and CDR2 from the germline V gene are LGHNA and YSLEER. The CDR3 nucleotides read TGCGCCAGCAGCCCGACTACCATCACAGATACGCAGTATTTT. Its protein product is CASSPTTITDTQYF.